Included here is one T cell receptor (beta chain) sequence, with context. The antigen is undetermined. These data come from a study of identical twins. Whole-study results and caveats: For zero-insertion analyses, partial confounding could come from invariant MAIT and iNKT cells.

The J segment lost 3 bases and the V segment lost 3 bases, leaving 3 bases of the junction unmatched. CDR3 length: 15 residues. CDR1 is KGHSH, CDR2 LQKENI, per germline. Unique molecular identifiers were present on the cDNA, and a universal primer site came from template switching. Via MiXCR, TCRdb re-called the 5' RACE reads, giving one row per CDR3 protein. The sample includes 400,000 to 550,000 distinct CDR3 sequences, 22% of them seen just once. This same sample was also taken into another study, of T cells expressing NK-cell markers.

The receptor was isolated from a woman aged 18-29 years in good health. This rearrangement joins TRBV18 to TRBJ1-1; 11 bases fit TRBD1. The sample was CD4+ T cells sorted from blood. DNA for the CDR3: TGTGCCAGCTCACCCGGGACAGGGGGGCACACTGAAGCTTTCTTT. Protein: CASSPGTGGHTEAFF.